This is a list of T cell receptor beta chains from one sample in a study of T cells in Graves' hyperthyroidism and ophthalmopathy. MiXCR, run by TCRdb on the multiplex PCR reads, gives a single entry per CDR3 protein. The sample includes over 150,000 distinct CDR3 sequences, around a sixth of them seen just once. Material for sequencing was blood. The source is a woman in her 50s with Graves' hyperthyroidism. Each CDR3 is given with its conserved first and last residue. The D gene is left open where the match is weak. Expanded clones are given a class, and other clones once, few, many or no size at all.

clone_size,v_call,d_call,cdr3_aa
NA,TRBV4-1,NA,CASSQDPKRGSLNEQFF
NA,TRBV12-5,NA,CASGSPPEQYF
many,TRBV6-1,NA,CASTPMEAAQRGTEAFF
many,TRBV12-3/TRBV12-4,NA,CASSSSRGAQYF
many,TRBV12-3/TRBV12-4,TRBD2,CASSLARSLAGGSTDTQYF
few,TRBV19,TRBD2,CASSIDLGRSGLVGRALPPETQYF
NA,TRBV24-1,TRBD2,CATSDLVGGINEQFF
many,TRBV28,TRBD2,CASRISGSDYEQYF
many,TRBV29-1,NA,CSVVVGGYGYTF
many,TRBV6-1,TRBD2,CASKGLGYEQYF
few,TRBV20-1,NA,CSASQSEGQETQYF
once,TRBV18,NA,CASSAGTDIYGYTF
many,TRBV12-3/TRBV12-4,NA,CASSLNGPLAAQYF
NA,TRBV5-1,NA,CASSLAAGGRGGNSPLHF
few,TRBV9,NA,CASSVGTNQETQYF
NA,TRBV28,NA,CASRTVWDTEAFF
few,TRBV5-1,NA,CASSFDNRPSYTF
many,TRBV20-1,NA,CSTGSPNYGYTF
many,TRBV7-8,TRBD1,CASSRTPGQGYNEQFF
many,TRBV20-1,TRBD2,CSADVAGVETQYF
many,TRBV12-3/TRBV12-4,NA,CASRWGTGRTEAFF
NA,TRBV28,NA,CASSLTGARAFF
few,TRBV5-1,NA,CASSLAQGLVGGVETQYF
NA,TRBV7-3,TRBD2,CASSLSGGGGRGIIGDEQFF
NA,TRBV2,NA,CASSAQRTAKNIQYF
many,TRBV11-3,NA,CASSPGGNTEAFF
many,TRBV9,TRBD2,CASSPGTTGDTQYF
NA,TRBV7-3,TRBD1,CASSLTGGGGATDTQYF
many,TRBV12-5,NA,CASGLSDGWADTQYF
few,TRBV29-1,TRBD1,CSAGTGIDEQFF
many,TRBV27,NA,CASSNTPEALMSNEQFF
NA,TRBV28,NA,CASSTGNGLRDTEAFF
many,TRBV11-1,TRBD2,CASLLGGSNEQFF
many,TRBV5-8,TRBD2,CASSRTSRSYNEQFF
many,TRBV12-3/TRBV12-4,NA,CASSLFSNQPQHF
many,TRBV12-3/TRBV12-4,NA,CASRGDTQETQYF
few,TRBV12-3/TRBV12-4,NA,CASSLRGAGSPLHF
many,TRBV11-2,TRBD1,CASSYTGGAGNTIYF
NA,TRBV19,NA,CASTGEMLVSQPQHF
many,TRBV24-1,NA,CATSESDRPPYEQYF
few,TRBV12-3/TRBV12-4,TRBD2,CASSPPGLADSGANVLTF
many,TRBV28,TRBD1,CASRRDRGSEKLFF
NA,TRBV7-3,TRBD2,CASSYGLAGEDIQYF
many,TRBV19,NA,CASSTGLVDGYTF
many,TRBV27,TRBD1,CASRLRQGTISPLHF
many,TRBV13,TRBD1,CASSPWTSGQMNTEAFF
few,TRBV20-1,NA,CSARGWRNSPREQYF
few,TRBV6-7,NA,CASNRRTYNEQFF
many,TRBV7-9,TRBD1,CASSFDRGSGSEQFF